A single sample gave rise to the 12 T cell receptor beta chains below, sequenced in a study of cytomegalovirus exposure and HLA in healthy donors. The table came from immunoSEQ multiplex PCR; TCRdb's copy has only in-frame clones and leaves some out. Counted here are about 120,000 clones, 95% to 97% occurring once; the ten biggest clones make up 1.7%. What was sequenced was PBMCs. The receptors shown here come from a man younger than 35 in good health and CMV-seronegative.

The gene calls are TRBV2 and TRBJ1-3; 8 bases agree with TRBD1. Germline V gene lookup returns CDR1 SNHLY and CDR2 FYNNEI. This CDR3 has 13 amino acids. J gave up 8 bases and V 8 bases, and 8 bases lay outside the gene matches. The CDR3 protein is CASGPNRGDTIYF. DNA of the CDR3: TGTGCCAGCGGCCCCAACAGGGGGGACACCATATATTTT.

The genes are TRBV28 and TRBJ1-2, with D unresolved. Trimming left V 4 bases short and J 0 bases short, with 9 bases between. The germline V gene has CDR1 MDHEN and CDR2 SYDVKM. This CDR3 is built from 14 residues. In DNA, the CDR3 is TGTGCCAGCAGTTCCCCTCCAGCTAACTATGGCTACACCTTC. The encoded protein is CASSSPPANYGYTF.

The chain combines TRBV9 with TRBJ2-2, with D tentatively TRBD1 (5 bases). Trimming left V 1 base short and J 1 base short, with 5 bases between. This CDR3 spans 14 amino acids. Per the germline V gene, CDR1 is SGDLS and CDR2 is YYNGEE. The CDR3 reads CASSVTGNTGELFF. CDR3 nucleotide sequence: TGTGCCAGCAGCGTAACAGGGAACACCGGGGAGCTGTTTTTT.

The table lists this clone with a count of one. The chain employs TRBV2 and TRBJ1-1, with unresolved D. CDR1 and CDR2 (germline): SNHLY, FYNNEI. This CDR3 spans 13 amino acids. Trimming left V 7 bases short and J 0 bases short, with 9 bases between. CDR3 in DNA: TGTGCCAGCATAAAAGAGATGAACACTGAAGCTTTCTTT. It translates to CASIKEMNTEAFF.

V and J are TRBV19 and TRBJ1-1, with 7 positions matching TRBD1. CDR3 size: 16 residues. Germline CDR1 LNHDA, CDR2 SQIVND (reference sequence). V lost 3 bases, J lost 0 bases, and 7 bases stayed unmatched. CDR3 bases: TGTGCCAGTAGTATCGTCGTTACAGGGGTGAACACTGAAGCTTTCTTT. Its translation is CASSIVVTGVNTEAFF.

The rearrangement joins TRBV30 to TRBJ1-5; possible D gene TRBD1, 5 bases. The CDR3 is 16 amino acids. Trimming stripped 0 bases from V and 5 bases from J, with 17 bases between. CDR1 and CDR2 from the germline V gene are GTSNPN and SVGIG (reference sequence). The CDR3 bases are TGTGCCTGGAGTGTGGCCACTCCCCTAGGGGATCAGCCCCAGCATTTT. It yields the protein CAWSVATPLGDQPQHF. Full variable domain (rest looked up from reference TRBV30 and TRBJ1-5): SQTIHQWPATLVQPVGSPLSLECTVEGTSNPNLYWYRQAAGRGLQLLFYSVGIGQISSEVPQNLSASRPQDRQFILSSKKLLLSDSGFYLCAWSVATPLGDQPQHFGDGTRLSIL.

This rearrangement joins TRBV14 to TRBJ2-7; tentatively, D is TRBD2 (5 bases). Trimming stripped 1 base from V and 2 bases from J, with 9 bases between. The CDR3 has 14 residues. Germline values: CDR1 SGHDN, CDR2 FVKESK. The CDR3 bases are TGTGCCAGCAGCCAAGTGCACGGGACCTACGAGCAGTACTTC. Its translation: CASSQVHGTYEQYF.

The chain joins TRBV6-5 to TRBJ2-7, with 10 bases fitting TRBD2. CDR3 length: 16 residues. Trimming took 1 base from V and 3 from J; bases not matched to a gene: 6. The V gene's germline CDR1 is MNHEY and CDR2 SVGAGI. The CDR3: CASSYFRTSGDYEQYF. The CDR3 DNA reads as TGTGCCAGCAGTTACTTCCGGACTAGCGGAGACTACGAGCAGTACTTC.

The rearrangement links TRBV27 to TRBJ1-5; D gene uncertain. CDR3 size: 13 residues. The ends were cut back, 1 base at V and 5 bases at J, with 6 bases in the middle. CDR1 and CDR2 from the germline V gene are MNHEY and SMNVEV (reference sequence). The CDR3 DNA reads TGTGCCAGCAGTTTATTCAGCGATCAGCCCCAGCATTTT. Translation: CASSLFSDQPQHF.

This chain connects TRBV18 to TRBJ2-5; TRBD1 agrees at 10 bases. V was clipped by 5 bases and J by 5 bases; unmatched bases: 5. CDR1 is KGHSH, CDR2 LQKENI, per germline. This CDR3 is 14 amino acids long. CDR3 region: CASSSTGGIETQYF. For the CDR3, the DNA is TGTGCCAGCTCATCGACAGGGGGCATTGAGACCCAGTACTTC.

The J gene is TRBJ1-1, the V gene TRBV6-1; weak D call: TRBD1 (6 bases). CDR3 length equals 13 residues. Germline V gives CDR1 MNHNS, CDR2 SASEGT. V lost 6 bases to trimming and J lost 2 bases, with 10 bases between them. CDR3 sequence (DNA): TGTGCCAGCAGCATACAGGGAAACACTGAAGCTTTCTTT. Amino acid sequence: CASSIQGNTEAFF.

The chain uses TRBV7-2 and TRBJ2-3, with D possibly being TRBD1 (5 bases). Trimming left V 4 bases short and J 0 bases short, with 11 bases between. The CDR3 sequence is 15 residues long. The V gene's germline CDR1 is SGHTA and CDR2 FQGNSA. Here the CDR3 DNA reads TGTGCCAGCAGCTCCCAGGGATCGAGCACAGATACGCAGTATTTT. Protein: CASSSQGSSTDTQYF.